This TCR beta chain was sequenced during a study of STAT5B mutations in CD4+ large granular lymphocyte leukemia. Whole-study context: Among healthy controls, a particular HLA allele went with more CDR3 'QG' motifs. General observations from the study: Without putative leukemic clones, patient CD4-sorted repertoires remained more clonal than healthy CD4+ repertoires.

This clone came up a few times. Its cognate antigen is unknown. Buffy coats from healthy blood donors served as controls. In the original processing: A productive frequency of 2.59 x 10-5 was the lowest detectable. Generated by immunoSEQ multiplex PCR, the TCRdb table keeps only in-frame clones and is missing some. That table is the source of V, J and clone size, and D and trimming were worked out from the DNA. This table has 30,000 to 35,000 clones, over 65% appearing once. CDR3 size: 15 residues. Germline CDR1 and CDR2: KGHSH and LQKENI. V was cut by 3 bases and J by 1 base, with 9 bases left in between.

This TCR was sampled from a human donor in good health. Sequencing was done on a sample of CD4+ T cells from blood buffy coats. The chain combines TRBV18 with TRBJ2-2; D is undetermined. The CDR3 loop is CASSPRELNTGELFF. CDR3 sequence (DNA): TGTGCCAGCTCACCCAGAGAATTGAACACCGGGGAGCTGTTTTTT.